This T cell receptor (beta chain) was recovered during a study of early T cells in non-severe SARS-CoV-2 infection. In the study overall: Sequencing used unsorted whole-blood bulk RNA, so chains lack pairing. Whole-study findings and limits: Database matching using VDJdb favored anti-spike CD8 responses, with private and CD4 specificities left missing.

Individual cDNA molecules were tagged with unique molecular identifiers, the study reported. TCRdb analysed the 5' RACE reads with MiXCR anew, one entry per CDR3 protein. The sample has 50,000 to 60,000 distinct CDR3 sequences; approximately 13% are singletons. CDR3 length: 11 amino acids. V gave up 2 bases and J gave up 9 bases, with 5 bases separating them. Germline lookup yields CDR1 SGHTA and CDR2 FQGNSA. This clonotype turned up a few times. Its antigen is not identified. Sequenced material: whole blood. The rearrangement uses TRBV7-2 and TRBJ1-3, with D unclear. The receptor was isolated from an adult who was a healthcare worker with PCR-confirmed SARS-CoV-2 infection or an uninfected control (not recorded which). The CDR3 here is CASSLIRTIYF. In nucleotides, the CDR3 is TGTGCCAGCAGCTTAATCCGCACCATATATTTT.